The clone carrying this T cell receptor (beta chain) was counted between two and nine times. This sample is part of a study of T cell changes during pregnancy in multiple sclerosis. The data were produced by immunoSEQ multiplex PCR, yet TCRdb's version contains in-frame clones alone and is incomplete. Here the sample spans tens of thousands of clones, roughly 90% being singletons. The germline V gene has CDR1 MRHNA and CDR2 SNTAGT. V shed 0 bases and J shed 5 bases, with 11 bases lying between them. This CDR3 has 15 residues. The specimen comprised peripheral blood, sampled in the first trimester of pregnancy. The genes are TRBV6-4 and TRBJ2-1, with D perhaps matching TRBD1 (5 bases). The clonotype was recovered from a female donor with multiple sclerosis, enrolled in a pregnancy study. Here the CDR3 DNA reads TGTGCCAGCAGTGACTCGGGGCAGGACCACAATGAGCAGTTCTTC. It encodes CASSDSGQDHNEQFF.